The subject of this entry is one T cell receptor beta chain. What it binds is unknown. Roughly 38,000 genome equivalents of blood DNA were amplified for TRB. This sample is part of a study of T cell clusters in autoimmune cytopenias. General study findings and limits: Compared with active autoimmune hepatitis patients, healthy donors showed about 2.7-fold more exclusive TRB clusters.

Multiplex touch-down PCR amplified TRB using TRB-A and TRB-B pools in one tube. TCRdb reprocessed the multiplex PCR reads, with one entry per CDR3 protein and no DNA. Its listing shows about 8,400 distinct CDR3 sequences. Germline assignment: CDR1 MNHNY and CDR2 SVGAGI (reference sequence). The CDR3 has 15 residues. Sequencing was performed on peripheral blood. The gene calls are TRBV6-6 and TRBJ1-1; absent DNA, TCRdb's TRBD1 call cannot be checked. The clonotype was recovered from a human donor with an autoimmune cytopenia or autoimmune hepatitis (not recorded which). CDR3 protein: CASSYFQGAGTEAFF.